This T cell receptor beta chain is drawn from a study of cytomegalovirus exposure and HLA in healthy donors. The overall study: From roughly 180 million T cells, an earlier analysis saw approximately 110 million unique TCR beta sequences.

Germline CDR1 and CDR2: SNHLY and FYNNEI. This CDR3 region has 11 residues. Trimming removed 6 bases from V and 4 bases from J, with 6 bases in between. Study-level points and caveats: Reported results showed that the classifier diagnosed cytomegalovirus status with high specificity and sensitivity. The records held CMV serostatus as the only immune exposure information. TCR beta chain V- and J-gene trimming was linked, in a later analysis, to a missense variant in DCLRE1C.

Primers: 60 Vbeta forward and 13 Jbeta reverse. Assay: immunoSEQ multiplex PCR; the TCRdb copy retains only in-frame clones and omits some. This sample's table has some 150,000 clones. Concerning this clone itself: No antigen is known for it.

Sequencing was done on a sample of PBMCs. The source of this sequence is a woman between 18 and 29 years old in good health and CMV-seropositive. The gene calls are TRBV2 and TRBJ2-5; no clear D gene. The CDR3 protein is CASSGSETQYF. CDR3 nucleotide sequence: TGTGCCAGCAGCGGTTCAGAGACCCAGTACTTC.